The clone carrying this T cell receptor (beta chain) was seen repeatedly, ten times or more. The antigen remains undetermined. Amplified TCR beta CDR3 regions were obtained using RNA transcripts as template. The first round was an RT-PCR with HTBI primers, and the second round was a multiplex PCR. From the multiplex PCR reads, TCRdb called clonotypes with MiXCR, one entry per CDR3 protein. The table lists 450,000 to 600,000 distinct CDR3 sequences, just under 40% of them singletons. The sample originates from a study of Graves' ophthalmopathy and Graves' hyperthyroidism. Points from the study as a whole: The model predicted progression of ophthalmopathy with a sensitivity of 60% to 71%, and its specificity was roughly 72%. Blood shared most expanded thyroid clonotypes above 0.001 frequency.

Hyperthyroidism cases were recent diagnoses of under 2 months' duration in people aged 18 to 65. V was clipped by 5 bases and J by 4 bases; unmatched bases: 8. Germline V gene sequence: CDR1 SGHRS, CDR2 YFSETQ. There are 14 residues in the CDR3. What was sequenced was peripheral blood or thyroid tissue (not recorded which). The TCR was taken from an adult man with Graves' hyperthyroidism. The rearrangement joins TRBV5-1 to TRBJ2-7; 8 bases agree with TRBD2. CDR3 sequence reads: CASSPREGRYEQYF. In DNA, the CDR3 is TGCGCCAGCAGTCCACGGGAGGGCCGATACGAGCAGTACTTC.